The clone carrying this T cell receptor (beta chain) has just a few counts. Antigen unknown. This sample is drawn from a study of CD8+ T cells in alopecia areata. Study information: Affected scalp percentage gauged treated patients' severity.

RNA, once extracted, was reverse transcribed into cDNA for use as the sequencing template. The assay was immunoSEQ multiplex PCR, and TCRdb's table has in-frame clones only and misses some. Seen here are around 120,000 clones, 50% to 55% observed once, and the top ten hold roughly 0.5%. Noted treatment: oral pan-JAK inhibitor, 5-10 mg twice daily. Germline V CDR1 and CDR2: GTSNPN, SVGIG (reference sequence). The CDR3 has 14 amino acids. V shed 4 bases and J shed 0 bases, with 12 bases lying between them. Whole-study results and caveats: Persistence during tofacitinib was seen for many expanded lesional clones in scalp and blood. Whether baseline CD8+ expansion is linked to response remains uncertain, given a single nonresponder. Tofacitinib produced a significant decrease in scalp clonality and in expanded CD8+ clones among the top 100.

This rearrangement joins TRBV30 to TRBJ1-1; D perhaps matches TRBD1 (5 bases). The clonotype comes from a human donor with alopecia areata. The sample in question was CD4+ T cells sorted from blood, obtained at week 4, from a patient treated with tofacitinib. The chain's CDR3 is CAWTREDMNTEAFF. CDR3 DNA: TGTGCCTGGACCAGGGAAGACATGAACACTGAAGCTTTCTTT.